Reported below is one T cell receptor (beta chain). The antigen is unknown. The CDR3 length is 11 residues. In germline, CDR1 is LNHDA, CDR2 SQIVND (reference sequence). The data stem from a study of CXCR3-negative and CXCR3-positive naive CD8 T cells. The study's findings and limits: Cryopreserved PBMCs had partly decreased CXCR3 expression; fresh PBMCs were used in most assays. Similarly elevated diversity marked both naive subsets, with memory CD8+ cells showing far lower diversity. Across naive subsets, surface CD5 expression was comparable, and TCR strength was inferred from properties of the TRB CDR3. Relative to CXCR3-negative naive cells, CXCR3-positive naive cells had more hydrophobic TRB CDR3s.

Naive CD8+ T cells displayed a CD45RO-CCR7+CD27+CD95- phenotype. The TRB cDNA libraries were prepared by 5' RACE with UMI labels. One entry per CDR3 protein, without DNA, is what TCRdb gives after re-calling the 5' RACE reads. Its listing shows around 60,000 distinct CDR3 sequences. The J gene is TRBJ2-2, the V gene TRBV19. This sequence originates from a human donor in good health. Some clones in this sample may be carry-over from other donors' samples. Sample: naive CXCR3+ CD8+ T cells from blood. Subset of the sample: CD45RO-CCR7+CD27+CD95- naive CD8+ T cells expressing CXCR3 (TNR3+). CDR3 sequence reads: CASSFAGELFF.